One sample yielded the 12 T cell receptor beta chains listed below, sequenced in a study of T cell changes during pregnancy in multiple sclerosis. Profiled with immunoSEQ multiplex PCR; TCRdb holds only in-frame clones, not every one. The sample records tens of thousands of clones, nearly 90% being singletons. The sample consisted of CD8+ T cells from peripheral blood mononuclear cells, taken in the second trimester of pregnancy. The receptor source for this set is a female donor with multiple sclerosis, enrolled in a pregnancy study.

V and J are TRBV10-3 and TRBJ2-7, with D perhaps TRBD1 (6 bases). Between the trimmed V and J ends, which lost 2 bases and 2 bases, there was a span of 10 bases. The CDR3 contains 14 residues. Germline-derived CDR1 and CDR2 are ENHRY and SYGVKD. In DNA form, the CDR3 reads TGTGCCATCAGTGAGCGGACAGAGACCTACGAGCAGTACTTC. Its translation: CAISERTETYEQYF.

As to this clone: This CDR3 is also generated by other DNA sequences in the sample. The V call is TRBV9, the J call TRBJ2-3, with 14 bases lining up with TRBD2. V gave up 4 bases and J gave up 4 bases; unmatched junction bases: 5. The CDR3 has 16 amino acids. The germline V gene has CDR1 SGDLS and CDR2 YYNGEE. The CDR3 here is CASSPRLAGGPDTQYF. The CDR3 DNA follows: TGTGCCAGCAGCCCCCGACTAGCGGGAGGGCCAGATACGCAGTATTTT.

The chain couples TRBV11-3 to TRBJ2-3; 9 positions agree with TRBD1. Germline CDR1 is SGHNT and CDR2 is YENEEA. V was clipped by 5 bases and J by 8 bases; unmatched bases: 11. The CDR3 is 15 amino acids. Written as DNA, the CDR3 is TGTGCCAGCAGCCCCCGGGGACAGGGAGAAGCTACGCAGTATTTT. Its protein is CASSPRGQGEATQYF.

V usage is TRBV28 and J usage is TRBJ1-1, with TRBD1 matching over 7 bases. CDR1 is MDHEN and CDR2 is SYDVKM in the germline V gene. This CDR3 is built from 17 residues. V lost 3 bases, J lost 4 bases, and 14 bases stayed unmatched. Here the CDR3 reads CASSFLSSTKGATEAFF. CDR3 nucleotides: TGTGCCAGCAGTTTCTTGAGCTCAACGAAGGGGGCCACTGAAGCTTTCTTT.

V usage is TRBV18 and J usage is TRBJ2-7; D possibly corresponds to TRBD1 (6 bases). CDR3 length equals 15 residues. Deletions cut 2 bases from V and 7 bases from J, with 18 bases between. The germline V gene encodes CDR1 KGHSH and CDR2 LQKENI. Here the CDR3 DNA reads TGTGCCAGCTCACCAGGGACATCCCCTCTGGGGGAGCAGTACTTC. Protein product: CASSPGTSPLGEQYF.

The chain carries TRBV30 and TRBJ1-3, with unresolved D. Trimming took 2 bases from V and 0 from J, leaving 8 bases between them. The CDR3 is made up of 14 amino acids. The V gene's germline CDR1 is GTSNPN and CDR2 SVGIG (reference sequence). For the CDR3, the DNA is TGTGCCTGGAGTTGGGGAGACTCTGGAAACACCATATATTTT. Its translation: CAWSWGDSGNTIYF.

This clone came up once. J is TRBJ2-6 and V is TRBV27; D may be TRBD1 (5 bases). Germline values: CDR1 MNHEY, CDR2 SMNVEV (reference sequence). The CDR3 spans 16 residues. V was cut by 3 bases and J by 2 bases, with 11 bases left in between. This CDR3 reads CASSFYQGAGANVLTF. CDR3 DNA sequence: TGTGCCAGCAGTTTCTACCAGGGTGCTGGGGCCAACGTCCTGACTTTC.

This clone has only one observation. The chain carries TRBV27 and TRBJ2-2, with D uncertain. The CDR3 is 16 residues long. Trimming took 4 bases from V and 1 from J, leaving 13 bases between them. Germline-derived CDR1 and CDR2 are MNHEY and SMNVEV (reference sequence). The CDR3 sequence is CASSSHSRLNTGELFF. As DNA, the CDR3 is TGTGCCAGCAGTTCCCACTCCAGGCTGAACACCGGGGAGCTGTTTTTT.

This chain links TRBV7-3 with TRBJ2-2; possible D gene TRBD1, 7 bases. Germline lookup yields CDR1 SGHTA and CDR2 FQGTGA. The V end lost 5 bases, the J end lost 9 bases, and 13 bases lay between the germline ends. The CDR3 runs to 13 residues. CDR3 region: CASSPTGRRELFF. CDR3 DNA: TGTGCCAGCAGCCCGACAGGGAGGCGGGAGCTGTTTTTT.

The rearrangement uses TRBV15 and TRBJ2-3; D perhaps matches TRBD1 (6 bases). Trimming removed 0 bases at V and 4 bases at J, with 17 bases between. Germline V gene data show CDR1 as LNHNV and CDR2 as YYDKDF (reference sequence). The CDR3 is made up of 17 amino acids. CDR3 region: CATSREVVGQIPDTQYF. In DNA, the CDR3 is TGTGCCACCAGCAGAGAAGTAGTAGGACAGATTCCAGATACGCAGTATTTT.

The rearrangement links TRBV7-3 to TRBJ2-3, with 9 positions matching TRBD2. J gave up 2 bases and V 5 bases, and 5 bases lay outside the gene matches. The CDR3 runs 15 residues. Germline CDR1 SGHTA, CDR2 FQGTGA. The CDR3 is CASSKGLAVTDTQYF. The CDR3 DNA is TGTGCCAGCAGCAAGGGACTAGCCGTCACAGATACGCAGTATTTT. Full variable domain (rest looked up from reference TRBV7-3 and TRBJ2-3): GAGVSQTPSNKVTEKGKYVELRCDPISGHTALYWYRQSLGQGPEFLIYFQGTGAADDSGLPNDRFFAVRPEGSVSTLKIQRTERGDSAVYLCASSKGLAVTDTQYFGPGTRLTVL.

J is TRBJ1-6 and V is TRBV27; D is unresolved. With 8 bases removed from V and 7 bases from J, the gap between germline ends came to 12 bases. The CDR3 spans 13 residues. Per germline, CDR1 MNHEY and CDR2 SMNVEV (reference sequence). The CDR3 protein is CASCSVRNSPLHF. The DNA for the CDR3 is TGTGCCAGCTGCTCCGTTCGGAATTCACCCCTCCACTTT.